The 14 T cell receptor beta chains below were found in one sample sequenced in a study of blood T cell repertoires in COVID-19. The data were produced by immunoSEQ multiplex PCR, yet TCRdb's version contains in-frame clones alone and is incomplete. The top ten clones hold about 9.8% of a sample with about 15,000 clones, 84% of them seen once. The source material was peripheral blood. These receptors all come from a human donor in a cohort sampled during active COVID-19.

This clone has only a few counts. V usage is TRBV5-1 and J usage is TRBJ2-7, with a tentative D call TRBD2 (5 bases). Germline V gene lookup returns CDR1 SGHRS and CDR2 YFSETQ. V was clipped by 0 bases and J by 8 bases, with 15 bases between them. The CDR3 covers 14 residues. This CDR3 is CASSLGQDLMQQYF. CDR3 sequence (DNA): TGCGCCAGCAGCTTGGGGCAGGACTTGATGCAGCAGTACTTC. Looking up the rest from reference TRBV5-1 and TRBJ2-7 gives the full variable domain: KAGVTQTPRYLIKTRGQQVTLSCSPISGHRSVSWYQQTPGQGLQFLFEYFSETQRNKGNFPGRFSGRQFSNSRSEMNVSTLELGDSALYLCASSLGQDLMQQYFGPGTRLTVT.

The V gene is TRBV7-2, the J gene TRBJ1-1, with D uncertain. The CDR3 is 14 amino acids. Per germline, CDR1 SGHTA and CDR2 FQGNSA. Trimming stripped 4 bases from V and 2 bases from J, with 11 bases between. CDR3 DNA sequence: TGTGCCAGCAGCTCCAGACAAATTAACACTGAAGCTTTCTTT. It yields the protein CASSSRQINTEAFF. The full variable domain, with the rest looked up from reference TRBV7-2 and TRBJ1-1, is GAGVSQSPSNKVTEKGKDVELRCDPISGHTALYWYRQSLGQGLEFLIYFQGNSAPDKSGLPSDRFSAERTGGSVSTLTIQRTQQEDSAVYLCASSSRQINTEAFFGQGTRLTVV.

CDR3 nucleotide sequence: TGTGCCAGCAGGGATTCACAGGGGGTAGGCAAAAACATTCAGTACTTC. Its protein product is CASRDSQGVGKNIQYF. This chain uses TRBV2 with TRBJ2-4, with 8 bases aligning to TRBD1. The germline gives CDR1 SNHLY, CDR2 FYNNEI. The ends lost 6 bases at V and 3 bases at J; junction bases unmatched: 10. CDR3 length: 16 residues.

V is TRBV7-3 and J is TRBJ2-1; TRBD2 matches 8 bases. The CDR3 is made up of 15 amino acids. Germline CDR1 is SGHTA and CDR2 is FQGTGA. J gave up 7 bases and V 4 bases, and 9 bases lay outside the gene matches. Written as DNA, the CDR3 is TGTGCCAGCAGCTCTGAGCGGGAGAGCAATAATGAGCAGTTCTTC. Translation: CASSSERESNNEQFF. Full variable domain (missing parts from reference TRBV7-3 and TRBJ2-1): GAGVSQTPSNKVTEKGKYVELRCDPISGHTALYWYRQSLGQGPEFLIYFQGTGAADDSGLPNDRFFAVRPEGSVSTLKIQRTERGDSAVYLCASSSERESNNEQFFGPGTRLTVL.

The rearrangement links TRBV11-3 to TRBJ2-1; the D is unclear. CDR1 is SGHNT, CDR2 YENEEA, per germline. CDR3 length: 13 residues. V dropped 5 bases and J dropped 7 bases, with 12 bases sitting between them. CDR3 sequence (DNA): TGTGCCAGCAGCCCCTCGGGTGCGAATGAGCAGTTCTTC. As protein: CASSPSGANEQFF.

The gene calls are TRBV24-1 and TRBJ2-3, with D possibly TRBD1 on 6 matching bases. Germline V gene sequence: CDR1 KGHDR, CDR2 SFDVKD. The CDR3 length is 16 residues. V was shortened by 4 bases and J by 1 base, with 14 bases between the two germline ends. The CDR3 DNA reads as TGTGCCACCAGTGAACAGGGACGAAGAGGCACAGATACGCAGTATTTT. Its protein product is CATSEQGRRGTDTQYF.

The chain couples TRBV2 to TRBJ2-7; D unresolved. Trimming removed 7 bases from V and 3 bases from J, with 10 bases in between. The CDR3 is 12 residues long. Germline assignment: CDR1 SNHLY and CDR2 FYNNEI. CDR3 residues: CASKLPSYEQYF. The CDR3 DNA reads as TGTGCCAGCAAACTCCCAAGCTACGAGCAGTACTTC.

This clone occurred a few times. The V and J genes are TRBV3-1 (or the pseudogene TRBV3-2) and TRBJ2-7, with TRBD1 identical over 7 bases. Trimming cost V 5 bases and J 5 bases; bases outside gene matches: 12. CDR3 length: 15 amino acids. Per germline, CDR1 LGHDT and CDR2 YNNKEL (reference sequence). The CDR3: CASSDPGTATHEQYF. The CDR3 DNA is TGTGCCAGCAGCGACCCCGGGACAGCCACCCACGAGCAGTACTTC.

This sequence joins TRBV12-3 or TRBV12-4 and TRBJ2-5; a weak D match, TRBD1 (6 bases). The CDR3 runs 13 residues. The V end lost 3 bases, the J end lost 3 bases, and 8 bases lay between the germline ends. The CDR3 sequence: CASSFAGEETQYF. CDR3 sequence (DNA): TGTGCCAGCAGTTTCGCAGGGGAAGAGACCCAGTACTTC.

This rearrangement joins TRBV6-6 to TRBJ2-2, with a possible D match to TRBD1 (5 bases). Trimming took off 0 bases at V and 1 base at J, with 9 bases between the two ends. The germline CDR1 and CDR2 sequences are MNHNY and SVGAGI (reference sequence). This CDR3 has 16 residues. This CDR3 reads CASSYSPTGNTGELFF. Here the CDR3 DNA reads TGTGCCAGCAGTTACTCTCCAACAGGGAACACCGGGGAGCTGTTTTTT.

The V gene is TRBV5-5, the J gene TRBJ2-3; D uncertain. Germline CDR1 SGHKS, CDR2 YYEKEE (reference sequence). Trimming removed 1 base at V and 0 bases at J, with 12 bases between. This CDR3 region has 16 residues. In nucleotides, the CDR3 is TGTGCCAGCAGCTTGCGCAGCGCAGCTAGCACAGATACGCAGTATTTT. This encodes CASSLRSAASTDTQYF.

The chain is built from TRBV20-1 and TRBJ1-2; the D gene is possibly TRBD1 (5 bases). The CDR3 spans 12 residues. Germline CDR1 DFQATT, CDR2 SNEGSKA (reference sequence). V was shortened by 3 bases and J by 7 bases, with 12 bases between the two germline ends. DNA for the CDR3: TGCAGTGCTAGTTTAGGGGCACGTGGCTACACCTTC. Translated, it gives CSASLGARGYTF.

The V gene is TRBV19, the J gene TRBJ1-2, with D perhaps matching TRBD1 (5 bases). The CDR3 runs to 13 residues. The germline V gene has CDR1 LNHDA and CDR2 SQIVND (reference sequence). Deletions cut 10 bases from V and 1 base from J, with 13 bases between. The CDR3 sequence: CATIDSINYGYTF. The DNA for the CDR3 is TGTGCCACCATCGACAGTATTAACTATGGCTACACCTTC.

The V call is TRBV9, the J call TRBJ2-3, with 14 nucleotides matching TRBD2. V was pared by 0 bases and J by 3 bases, with 6 bases of the junction left unmatched. Germline CDR1 SGDLS, CDR2 YYNGEE. The CDR3 extends over 18 amino acids. The CDR3 here is CASSVGLAGGPWTDTQYF. For the CDR3, the DNA is TGTGCCAGCAGCGTAGGACTAGCGGGGGGGCCGTGGACAGATACGCAGTATTTT.